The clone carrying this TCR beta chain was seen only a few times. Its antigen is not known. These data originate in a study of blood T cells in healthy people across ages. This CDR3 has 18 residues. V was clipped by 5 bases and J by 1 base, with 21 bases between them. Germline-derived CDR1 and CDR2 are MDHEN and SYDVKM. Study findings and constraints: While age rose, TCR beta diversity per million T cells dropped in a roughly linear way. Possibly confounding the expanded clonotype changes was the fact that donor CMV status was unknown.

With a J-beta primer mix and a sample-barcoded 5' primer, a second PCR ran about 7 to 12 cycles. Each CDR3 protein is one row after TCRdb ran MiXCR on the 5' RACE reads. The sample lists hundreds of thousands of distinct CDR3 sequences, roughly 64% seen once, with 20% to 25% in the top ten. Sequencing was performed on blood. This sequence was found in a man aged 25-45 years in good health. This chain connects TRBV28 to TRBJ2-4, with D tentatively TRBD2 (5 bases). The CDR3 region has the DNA TGTGCCAGCAGTGGACTCTCTCGGGCCGGTCGGGCCAAAAACATTCAGTACTTC. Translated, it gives CASSGLSRAGRAKNIQYF.